This record covers a single T cell receptor beta chain. This sample is drawn from a study of blood T cell repertoires in COVID-19. At the level of the study: COVID-19 samples from acute and convalescent phases originated in the United States, Italy and Spain. PBMCs, B-cell-depleted T cells, or T cells provided the cDNA or gDNA that made up the material.

The CDR3 contains 14 residues. The germline V gene encodes CDR1 SEHNR and CDR2 FQNEAQ (reference sequence). V lost 1 base, J lost 6 bases, and 3 bases stayed unmatched. Under the authors' procedure: Estimated nucleated cell counts came from reference gene primer amplification. Here immunoSEQ multiplex PCR was the method, and the copy in TCRdb shows in-frame clones only, minus some. D and trimming were read from the DNA, whereas the V and J calls and clone size are those reported in that table. The table shows about 80,000 clones, with over 70% occurring only once. This chain uses TRBV7-9 with TRBJ1-5, with 7 bases identical to TRBD1. The source is a man older than 75 with acute or convalescent COVID-19. The sequenced material came from peripheral blood. DNA for the CDR3: TGTGCCAGCAGCTTAGGGCCAGGGGGTCAGCCCCAGCATTTT. Translating gives CASSLGPGGQPQHF. The whole variable domain, remainder taken from reference TRBV7-9 and TRBJ1-5, is DTGVSQNPRHKITKRGQNVTFRCDPISEHNRLYWYRQTLGQGPEFLTYFQNEAQLEKSRLLSDRFSAERPKGSFSTLEIQRTEQGDSAMYLCASSLGPGGQPQHFGDGTRLSIL.